The clone carrying this T cell receptor beta chain was detected only a few times. 60 Vbeta and 13 Jbeta primers were used in PCR. TCRdb keeps only in-frame clones here, not all; method: immunoSEQ multiplex PCR. The table lists about 150,000 clones, under 85% of them singletons, with more than 4% in the top ten. The V and J ends lost 2 bases and 5 bases respectively, with 12 bases between them. Germline assignment: CDR1 MNHNS and CDR2 SASEGT. CDR3 length equals 14 residues. This specimen comes from a study of cytomegalovirus exposure and HLA in healthy donors. In the study overall: When 350 to 500 donors were genotyped, approximately 80% of them were found to fall in the Caucasian-associated ancestry cluster.

The rearrangement links TRBV6-1 to TRBJ1-1; maybe TRBD1 (5 bases). The sequence was collected from a man between 18 and 29 years old in good health and CMV-seronegative. The sequenced sample was PBMCs. The CDR3 DNA reads TGTGCCAGCAGTGAATACCAGGGTCCTACTGAAGCTTTCTTT. This sequence encodes CASSEYQGPTEAFF.